The text below deals with one T cell receptor (beta chain). The sample comes from a study of CD8 T cells in Susac syndrome. Study information: The Susac syndrome patients that were sequenced included about 6 with active disease and under 10 in remission. Blood was drawn from patients with Susac syndrome. At that point, they were therapy-naive, on corticosteroids, or on intravenous immunoglobulin alone.

RNA in amounts of 0.5 to 1 ug was reverse transcribed with random hexamers. Across 54 Vbeta and 13 Jbeta, immunoSEQ multiplex PCR amplified TCR beta CDR3. TCRdb re-called the immunoSEQ multiplex PCR reads through MiXCR, storing one row per CDR3 protein. The sample lists around 150,000 distinct CDR3 sequences, roughly 94% occurring once. Negative isolation yielded the CD8+ and CD4+ T cells, while FACS enriched the TEMRA cells. V was cut by 0 bases and J by 1 base, with 11 bases left in between. The CDR3 is 16 amino acids. CDR1 is SGDLS, CDR2 YYNGEE, per germline. This receptor was identified in a human donor with Susac syndrome. The chain has TRBV9 and TRBJ1-5; the D gene is possibly TRBD1 (5 bases). Material for sequencing was CD8+ T cells from PBMCs. For the CDR3, the DNA is TGTGCCAGCAGCGTAGGGCAAGGGGCCAGCAATCAGCCCCAGCATTTT. The encoded protein is CASSVGQGASNQPQHF.